This TCR beta chain was identified during a study of blood T cell repertoires in COVID-19. Study-wide context: Specimens from acute and convalescent COVID-19 originated in the United States, Italy and Spain. The analysed material was cDNA or gDNA that came from T cells, B-cell-depleted T cells, or PBMCs.

Libraries were prepared by immunoSEQ multiplex PCR; TCRdb keeps only in-frame clonotypes and omits some of them. The table has under 450,000 clones, around 87% seen once; the top ten hold 1.3%. Residents of 20 to 25 US areas, aged about 18 to 95 years, made up the participants. Participant-given clinical history determined each cohort assignment. The ends lost 2 bases at V and 2 bases at J; junction bases unmatched: 12. CDR1 and CDR2 from the germline V gene are SEHNR and FQNEAQ (reference sequence). The CDR3 length is 19 residues. The sequencing input was PBMCs or T cells enriched from blood (not recorded which). The chain has TRBV7-9 and TRBJ2-6; TRBD1 agrees at 7 bases. The sequence derives from a man aged 30 to 45 who had recovered from COVID-19. CDR3 DNA sequence: TGTGCCAGCAGCTTACCAGGACAGGACGCAAGGACTGGGGCCAACGTCCTGACTTTC. Encoded protein: CASSLPGQDARTGANVLTF.